These T cell receptor beta chains were read from a single sample in a study of blood T cells in healthy people across ages. TCRdb reprocessed the 5' RACE reads with MiXCR, giving one entry per CDR3 protein. The sample lists about 940,000 distinct CDR3 sequences; about 48% were seen once. What was sequenced was blood. The source is a man aged 25 to 40 in good health. CDR3s include the opening cysteine and the closing phenylalanine or tryptophan.

TRBJ2-7 | TRBV30 | CAWSAPGLAGYEQYF
TRBJ2-6 | TRBV7-2 | CASSLRGQSSGANVLTF
TRBJ2-3 | TRBV6-1 | CASSVGRGSDTQYF
TRBJ1-2 | TRBV30 | CAFQGQAYGYTF
TRBJ2-2 | TRBV20-1 | CSASFGPSGRADTGGLFF
TRBJ2-1 | TRBV21-1 | CASSNETRGSYNEQFF
TRBJ1-5 | TRBV6-2/TRBV6-3 | CASRQFRGPTYNQPQHF
TRBJ1-2 | TRBV5-1 | CASSSAYGYTF
TRBJ1-2 | TRBV20-1 | CSARRSDGYGYTF
TRBJ2-5 | TRBV7-9 | CASSFGQGDRQETQYF
TRBJ2-2 | TRBV7-3 | CASSLQPGAHTGELFF
TRBJ1-4 | TRBV28 | CASSLTGGTNEKLFF
- | TRBV5-1 | CASSPEVGDEQYF
TRBJ1-2 | TRBV5-6 | CAGSSRTGSYGYTF
TRBJ2-3 | TRBV4-2 | CASSQDLVSSTDTQYF
TRBJ2-3 | TRBV3-1 | CASSQDRAGSLDTQYF
- | TRBV10-3 | CAIRQGESEQYF
TRBJ2-1 | TRBV15 | CATSRVDRAAYNEQFF
TRBJ1-1 | TRBV27 | CASSFLGAQAFF
TRBJ1-6 | TRBV28 | CASSLGTASSYNSPLHF
TRBJ2-7 | TRBV7-9 | CASSETALTGQAYEQYF
TRBJ2-5 | TRBV5-1 | CASSFYSVETQYF
TRBJ1-1 | TRBV3-1 | CASSQGTGLNTEAFF
TRBJ1-1 | TRBV7-8 | CASSLRDRGMNTEAFF
TRBJ2-7 | TRBV27 | CASSFYSEGGIIYEQYF
- | TRBV12-3/TRBV12-4 | CASSLGPGQGPYEQYF
TRBJ2-1 | TRBV4-2 | CASSQAGGPLGEQFF
TRBJ1-1 | TRBV4-1 | CASSQVGVGGPTEAFF
TRBJ2-3 | TRBV4-2 | CASSQDPRGGGTDTQYF
TRBJ2-5 | TRBV6-6 | CVSSPDRFQETQYF
TRBJ1-5 | TRBV12-3/TRBV12-4 | CASSSSLSQPQHF
TRBJ1-5 | TRBV29-1 | CSVGTGRDQPQHF
TRBJ1-2 | TRBV29-1 | CSAVSGQSPYGYTF
TRBJ2-5 | TRBV5-1 | CASNPGRGEETRYF
TRBJ1-5 | TRBV2 | CASSEERSDQPQHF
TRBJ2-5 | TRBV10-3 | CAIKGGGEETQYF
TRBJ1-2 | TRBV28 | CASTPGNYGYTF
TRBJ1-5 | TRBV5-1 | CASSPEGGIQPQHF
TRBJ2-5 | TRBV27 | CASSNEGQVGETQYF
TRBJ1-2 | TRBV20-1 | CSAVQLGQGDYGYTF
TRBJ2-5 | TRBV28 | CASSSDRPDETQYF
TRBJ2-3 | TRBV7-2 | CASSSPGLVTDTQYF
TRBJ2-7 | TRBV7-8 | CASSPMTYEQYF
TRBJ2-6 | TRBV25-1 | CASSEYEGGAGANVLTF